The source of this T cell receptor beta chain is a study of T cell repertoires in cytomegalovirus infection (dated by TCRdb to between 2019 and 2020). With regard to the full study: The HLA type of each donor mattered for the analysis, because public TCR beta signatures pointed to carriage of CMV infection along with the matching HLA type.

In the case of this clonotype: Its binding antigen is unknown. Base-call qualities are not available, and no considerably larger clone is one nucleotide away.

Deletion took 8 bases off V and 3 bases off J, with a span of 17 bases between the germline ends. The germline V gene (reference sequence) provides CDR1 MNHEY and CDR2 SMNVEV. Counted from cysteine to phenylalanine, this CDR3 has 14 amino acids. Only the CDR3 part of the read is kept: 42 bases, read in frame from the first base. The paper as a whole reports these results and caveats: The ex vivo response was dominated by HLA-C-restricted CMV-specific TCR beta clonotypes, which also provided the single most frequent clonotype in two of eight donors. In both this cohort and an independent cohort of several hundred donors, the cumulative frequency of public TCR beta family members distinguished carriers of CMV infection plus the relevant HLA type.

Reads for this sample came from an Illumina HiSeq 1500. Using fastp trimming at Q25 and MiXCR clonotype assembly, TCRdb reanalyzed the public sequencing data and kept in-frame beta chains. Entries that share a CDR3 protein sequence are merged under the most common genes and DNA. The sample table shows roughly 150,000 distinct CDR3 sequences, and 17% are seen once. The ten largest account for 15% to 20% of the sample. Recombination linked TRBV27 to TRBJ2-7; perhaps TRBD1 is the D gene, with 6 bases matching. Source material: CD8+ T cells from PBMCs. The receptor was isolated from a human donor in good health (CMV status not recorded). Some clones in this sample may be carry-over from other donors' samples. The DNA sequence is as follows: TGTGCCAGCGCCTCTCCAGGGACAAACTACGAGCAGTACTTC. This codes for CASASPGTNYEQYF.